A selection of T cell receptor beta chains follows, all from one sample in a study of patients and donors after allogeneic stem cell transplantation. From the RT-PCR reads, TCRdb called clonotypes with MiXCR, one entry per CDR3 protein. The sample records 800,000 to 1,000,000 distinct CDR3 sequences, 18% being singletons. The sample taken for sequencing was blood, either unsorted or a sorted T cell fraction (not recorded which). Source of these receptors: a human donor who was either an allogeneic HSCT recipient or a stem cell or donor lymphocyte infusion donor (not recorded which). It is not recorded whose cells these are; they may come from a transplant donor. CDR3s include the opening cysteine and the closing phenylalanine or tryptophan. The order of the fields is V gene, clone size, J gene, D gene, CDR3 DNA, CDR3 protein. The D gene is left open where the match is weak. The listing skips clone size in some rows; elsewhere it reads once, few, many or a size class.

TRBV12-3/TRBV12-4,few,TRBJ2-4,.,TGTGCCAGCAGTTTGGTCTCCTCGGGGGCCAAAAACATTCAGTACTTC,CASSLVSSGAKNIQYF
TRBV12-3/TRBV12-4,many,TRBJ1-2,.,TGTGCCAGCAGTTTACAGGGTAGGGGCTACACCTTC,CASSLQGRGYTF
TRBV11-2,.,TRBJ2-7,TRBD2,TGTGCCAGCAGCCATGGACTAGCGGGATTATACGAGCAGTACTTC,CASSHGLAGLYEQYF
TRBV20-1,.,TRBJ2-3,.,TGCAGTGCTAGAGATTTACGACCAGATACGCAGTATTTT,CSARDLRPDTQYF
TRBV6-1,few,TRBJ2-3,.,TGTGCCAGCAGTGGACTAGTTGCGAGCACAGATACGCAGTATTTT,CASSGLVASTDTQYF
TRBV27,.,TRBJ2-5,.,TGTGCCAGCAGTTTATGGGGGCGGCACCAAGAGACCCAGTACTTC,CASSLWGRHQETQYF
TRBV20-1,.,TRBJ2-5,TRBD2,TGCAGTGCTAGACAATCGGCAGGGAGGGGAGAGACCCAGTACTTC,CSARQSAGRGETQYF
TRBV20-1,few,TRBJ2-5,.,TGCAGTGCCCACGGGACTCCGACAGCGGAGACCCAGTACTTC,CSAHGTPTAETQYF
TRBV29-1,few,TRBJ2-3,TRBD1,TGCAGCGTTTCGGGACAGCAGGTTGGAGATACGCAGTATTTT,CSVSGQQVGDTQYF
TRBV28,.,TRBJ2-7,TRBD2,TGTGCCAGCAGGTCCGGGACTAGCAGTTACGAGCAGTACTTC,CASRSGTSSYEQYF
TRBV10-3,.,TRBJ2-1,TRBD2,TGTGCCATCGGCGGGGCGGGGGGGCGCTATGAGCAGTTCTTC,CAIGGAGGRYEQFF
TRBV7-9,few,TRBJ1-2,.,TGTGCCAGCAGCTTAGAAGGGGGATCGGACTATGGCTACACCTTC,CASSLEGGSDYGYTF
TRBV4-1,.,TRBJ1-1,TRBD1,TGCGCCAGCAGCCACCCGGGACAGGGGGCGAACACTGAAGCTTTCTTT,CASSHPGQGANTEAFF
TRBV20-1,.,TRBJ1-5,TRBD1,TGCAGTGCTAGGGGGACAGGGCCCGCCGAGCCCCAGCATTTT,CSARGTGPAEPQHF
TRBV2,few,TRBJ2-2,.,TGTGCCAGCACTAGCGCCAAAGGGACCGGGGAGCTGTTTTTT,CASTSAKGTGELFF
TRBV20-1,few,TRBJ1-1,.,TGCAGTGCTCAAAATAGAGGGATAAACACTGAAGCTTTCTTT,CSAQNRGINTEAFF
TRBV7-9,few,TRBJ2-1,TRBD2,TGTGCCAGCAGCCCGGCCGGGACTAGGCAGTTCTTC,CASSPAGTRQFF
TRBV5-1,many,TRBJ2-1,.,TGCGCCAGCAGCACCATGCGGAGCTCCTACAATGAGCAGTTCTTC,CASSTMRSSYNEQFF
TRBV12-3/TRBV12-4,many,TRBJ1-6,.,TGTGCCAGCAGCCTCACTAGAGGTGGAAATTCACCCCTCCACTTT,CASSLTRGGNSPLHF
TRBV4-2,few,TRBJ1-1,TRBD1,TGTGCCAGCAGCCAATCCGGGACAGGGGACACTGAAGCTTTCTTT,CASSQSGTGDTEAFF
TRBV11-2,few,TRBJ2-7,.,TGTGCCAGCAGCTTCAGAAAGGACGAGCAGTACTTC,CASSFRKDEQYF
TRBV5-1,many,TRBJ2-7,.,TGCGCCAGCAGCTTCAACGGTATTCAGGCCTACGAGCAGTACTTC,CASSFNGIQAYEQYF
TRBV5-5,few,TRBJ1-6,.,TGTGCCAGCACTATACCGGGAAGGACGAGCTCCTATAATTCACCCCTCCACTTT,CASTIPGRTSSYNSPLHF
TRBV11-2,.,TRBJ2-5,.,TGTGCCAGCAGCTTATTTACTGCAAGGACCCAGTACTTC,CASSLFTARTQYF
TRBV20-1,many,TRBJ1-5,TRBD1,TGCAGTGCTAGGTCGGACAGGGCGCTGAATAGCAATCAGCCCCAGCATTTT,CSARSDRALNSNQPQHF
TRBV18,many,TRBJ1-5,TRBD1,TGTGCCAGCTCACCCGGACAGGGGATCGCCCAGCCCCAGCATTTT,CASSPGQGIAQPQHF
TRBV24-1,.,TRBJ2-3,.,TGTGCCACTACCGATACCTCGCAGGGATCAGATACGCAGTATTTT,CATTDTSQGSDTQYF
TRBV4-3,.,TRBJ2-7,.,TGCGCCAGCAGCCAAGATTCCGGGTTCTACGAGCAGTACTTC,CASSQDSGFYEQYF
TRBV9,.,TRBJ1-1,.,TGTGCCAGCAGCGTAGGGCCCTGGATGGCGGAGGACACTGAAGCTTTCTTT,CASSVGPWMAEDTEAFF
TRBV5-4,few,TRBJ2-1,TRBD2,TGTGCCAGCAGCATCCCTAGCGGGCCCTCCTACAATGAGCAGTTCTTC,CASSIPSGPSYNEQFF
TRBV12-3/TRBV12-4,few,TRBJ2-3,TRBD2,TGTGCCAGCAGTCCAATCAAAAGCGGGGCTAGCACAGATACGCAGTATTTT,CASSPIKSGASTDTQYF
TRBV15,.,TRBJ1-6,.,TGTGCCACCAGCCTGGACAGATATAATTCACCCCTCCACTTT,CATSLDRYNSPLHF
TRBV20-1,.,TRBJ2-3,.,TGCAGTGCTAGCTCCAGGGCCGGGGCAGATACGCAGTATTTT,CSASSRAGADTQYF
TRBV20-1,few,TRBJ2-7,.,TGCAGTGCTTCGACAGGACGCTACGAGCAGTACTTC,CSASTGRYEQYF
TRBV6-1,.,TRBJ1-1,TRBD1,TGTGCCAGCAGGTCCCTTGGGACAGTGAACACTGAAGCTTTCTTT,CASRSLGTVNTEAFF
TRBV12-3/TRBV12-4,many,TRBJ1-2,.,TGTGCCAGCACCCTTTCGGGCAGGGCTAACTATGGCTACACCTTC,CASTLSGRANYGYTF
TRBV7-9,few,TRBJ2-1,.,TGTGCCAGCAGCTCAACGGGGGCGGTCTCCTACAATGAGCAGTTCTTC,CASSSTGAVSYNEQFF
TRBV6-1,few,TRBJ2-2,.,TGTGCCAGCAGTCCAAGACGGTCTCCCCCGAACACCGGGGAGCTGTTTTTT,CASSPRRSPPNTGELFF
TRBV21-1,few,TRBJ2-6,.,TGTGCCAGCAACCCTATGCCCCATATTCGGCGGGCCAACGTCCTGACTTTC,CASNPMPHIRRANVLTF
TRBV15,few,TRBJ2-1,.,TGTGCCACCAGCAGAGATCGGGGGCGGGCCAGGGAGCAGTTCTTC,CATSRDRGRAREQFF
TRBV20-1,.,TRBJ2-7,.,TGCAGTGCTACCGGGACACCTCGTACCTACGAGCAGTACTTC,CSATGTPRTYEQYF
TRBV15,few,TRBJ1-2,.,TGTGCCACCAGCAGAGATCTGGCTAACTATGGCTACACCTTC,CATSRDLANYGYTF
TRBV27,many,TRBJ1-1,.,TGTGCCAGCAGTTTTCGGGGGACTGAAGCTTTCTTT,CASSFRGTEAFF
TRBV4-1,.,TRBJ2-1,TRBD2,TGCGCCAGCAGCCAAGAAGGCACAGCGGGAGGCGAGCAGTTCTTC,CASSQEGTAGGEQFF
TRBV7-3,.,TRBJ2-3,.,TGTGCCAGCAGCCAGACTAGTTGGGCAGATACGCAGTATTTT,CASSQTSWADTQYF
TRBV7-8,few,TRBJ1-2,TRBD1,TGTGCCAGCAGCTTGGCCAGGTGGGGACAGCCGGATAACTATGGCTACACCTTC,CASSLARWGQPDNYGYTF
TRBV4-1,.,TRBJ2-7,.,TGCGCCAGCAGCCACCCAATGGGCCGACTTTCCCGCTCCTACGAGCAGTACTTC,CASSHPMGRLSRSYEQYF
TRBV5-6,few,TRBJ2-7,TRBD1,TGTGCCAGCAGCTTTTCCCGGGACAGGGGATTCTACGAGCAGTACTTC,CASSFSRDRGFYEQYF
TRBV6-1,.,TRBJ1-2,TRBD1,TGTGCCAGCAGTACGTGGACAGGGCGCAACTATGGCTACACCTTC,CASSTWTGRNYGYTF
TRBV5-6,few,TRBJ2-1,TRBD1,TGTGCCAGCAGCGAGGGACAGATCTACTACAATGAGCAGTTCTTC,CASSEGQIYYNEQFF
TRBV5-1,few,TRBJ2-3,TRBD1,TGCGCCAGCGGACAGGGGGCAGCAGATACGCAGTATTTT,CASGQGAADTQYF
TRBV27,.,TRBJ1-1,TRBD1,TGTGCCAGCAGTCCATGGGGCAGGGGGCGGGACACTGAAGCTTTCTTT,CASSPWGRGRDTEAFF
TRBV5-1,.,TRBJ1-4,.,TGCGCCAGCAGCACAAACATAGGGGCTAATGAAAAACTGTTTTTT,CASSTNIGANEKLFF
TRBV7-9,.,TRBJ1-6,.,TGTGCCAGCAGCCCCGACGCTTCGTGGACACCCCTCCACTTT,CASSPDASWTPLHF
TRBV10-3,.,TRBJ2-7,.,TGTGCCATCAGTGAGCAGCCCCACGAGCAGTACTTC,CAISEQPHEQYF